The 26 T cell receptor beta chains below were found in one sample sequenced in a study of OX40 agonist ivuxolimab in advanced cancers. Assay used: immunoSEQ multiplex PCR; TCRdb lists only in-frame clones, some missing. The table includes some 100,000 clones, around 90% detected once. The specimen was CD4+ or CD8+ T cells sorted from blood, collected in a trial of the OX40 agonist ivuxolimab. These receptors were taken from an adult with an advanced solid tumor such as melanoma, head and neck, liver or kidney cancer.

The chain employs TRBV28 and TRBJ2-7; 8 bases align to TRBD2. The CDR3 has 14 residues. The junction had 10 bases not matched to a gene; V was cut back by 6 bases and J by 6 bases. Germline V gives CDR1 MDHEN, CDR2 SYDVKM. CDR3 residues: CASSQAGVTGEQYF. In nucleotides, the CDR3 is TGTGCCAGCAGCCAAGCGGGAGTAACGGGCGAGCAGTACTTC.

The chain links TRBV10-3 to TRBJ2-5, with D unresolved. This CDR3 has 13 amino acids. V lost 4 bases, J lost 5 bases, and 11 bases lay in between. Germline lookup yields CDR1 ENHRY and CDR2 SYGVKD. This CDR3 reads CAISAMGWETQYF. The CDR3 nucleotides read TGTGCCATCAGTGCCATGGGCTGGGAGACCCAGTACTTC.

This chain connects TRBV5-8 to TRBJ2-7, with D unresolved. CDR1 and CDR2 from the germline V gene are SGHTS and YDEGEE. CDR3 length: 13 residues. The V end was cut by 2 bases, the J end by 0 bases, with 6 bases between. CDR3 sequence (DNA): TGTGCCAGCAGCTTTGGCTTCTCCTACGAGCAGTACTTC. Translating it yields CASSFGFSYEQYF.

In this sample, this clone turned up a few times. The chain is built from TRBV9 and TRBJ2-2, with D uncertain. CDR3 length equals 15 residues. The germline CDR1 and CDR2 sequences are SGDLS and YYNGEE. Trimming stripped 6 bases from V and 2 bases from J, with 14 bases between. CDR3 residues: CASTLGLPNTGELFF. CDR3 nucleotides: TGTGCCAGCACCTTGGGATTACCCAACACCGGGGAGCTGTTTTTT.

The sample holds a few counts of this clone. This chain joins TRBV19 and TRBJ1-6, with TRBD1 identical over 9 bases. The CDR3 is made up of 15 amino acids. Germline loops: CDR1 LNHDA, CDR2 SQIVND (reference sequence). V lost 5 bases to trimming and J lost 9 bases; unmatched junction nucleotides: 8. Here the CDR3 reads CASSWAQDRGSPLHF. The DNA of the CDR3 is TGTGCCAGTAGTTGGGCCCAGGACAGGGGTTCACCCCTCCACTTT.

This chain connects TRBV27 to TRBJ1-1, with D uncertain. CDR1 MNHEY and CDR2 SMNVEV come from the germline V gene (reference sequence). V dropped 3 bases and J dropped 5 bases, with 13 bases sitting between them. The CDR3 runs 14 residues. This CDR3 is CASSLTMGGTEAFF. CDR3 sequence (DNA): TGTGCCAGCAGTTTGACTATGGGAGGTACTGAAGCTTTCTTT.

V is TRBV11-2 and J is TRBJ1-1; D is uncertain. The CDR3 covers 15 residues. CDR1 and CDR2 (germline): SGHAT, FQNNGV. The V end was cut by 3 bases, the J end by 1 base, with 12 bases between. The DNA of the CDR3 is TGTGCCAGCAGCTTGAGTGGATCAGGGAACACTGAAGCTTTCTTT. Residues: CASSLSGSGNTEAFF.

The chain couples TRBV6-1 to TRBJ1-2; TRBD1 aligns across 8 bases. The CDR3 contains 14 residues. From germline, CDR1 is MNHNS and CDR2 SASEGT. Unmatched junction bases numbered 6, after V lost 1 base and J lost 8 bases. The CDR3 protein is CASSEGQGFSGYTF. The CDR3 nucleotides read TGTGCCAGCAGTGAAGGACAGGGGTTCTCAGGCTACACCTTC.

The rearrangement joins TRBV16 to TRBJ1-3; D might be TRBD1 (5 bases). Germline CDR1 and CDR2: KGHSY and FQNENV. This CDR3 is 14 amino acids long. Deletions cut 2 bases from V and 1 base from J, with 6 bases between. CDR3 loop: CASSQQGSGNTIYF. CDR3 nucleotides: TGTGCCAGCAGCCAACAGGGATCTGGAAACACCATATATTTT.

The chain recombines TRBV27 with TRBJ2-3; 9 bases align to TRBD1. Germline V gene data show CDR1 as MNHEY and CDR2 as SMNVEV (reference sequence). The CDR3 has 18 amino acids. Trimming at V came to 6 bases and at J to 0 bases, leaving 13 bases not matched to a gene. The CDR3 loop is CASRPDRGTRKSTDTQYF. CDR3 nucleotide sequence: TGTGCCAGCAGGCCGGACAGGGGAACGAGGAAGAGCACAGATACGCAGTATTTT.

The chain combines TRBV2 with TRBJ1-2; the D is unclear. The germline V and J ends were trimmed by 0 bases and 8 bases, with 16 bases remaining between them. In germline, CDR1 is SNHLY, CDR2 FYNNEI. The CDR3 consists of 15 residues. CDR3: CASSEASRLRGGYTF. The DNA for the CDR3 is TGTGCCAGCAGTGAAGCCTCTAGGCTTCGAGGGGGCTACACCTTC.

The chain recombines TRBV5-1 with TRBJ2-1, with D perhaps matching TRBD1 (5 bases). V gave up 8 bases and J gave up 5 bases, with 14 bases separating them. The CDR3 totals 13 residues. Germline V gene data show CDR1 as SGHRS and CDR2 as YFSETQ. The CDR3 is CASSRRVNNEQFF. The DNA for the CDR3 is TGCGCCAGTTCACGCAGGGTGAACAATGAGCAGTTCTTC.

The V call is TRBV28, the J call TRBJ2-6; D is unclear. This CDR3 has 17 amino acids. V was clipped by 3 bases and J by 2 bases, with 14 bases between them. Germline CDR1 is MDHEN and CDR2 is SYDVKM. The CDR3 nucleotides read TGTGCCAGCAGTTTCTGGCGGACCTCACCTGGGGCCAACGTCCTGACTTTC. This sequence encodes CASSFWRTSPGANVLTF.

The chain uses TRBV2 and TRBJ1-2; D ambiguous. Germline V gene lookup returns CDR1 SNHLY and CDR2 FYNNEI. The CDR3 has 13 residues. Trimming removed 3 bases from V and 0 bases from J, with 5 bases in between. This CDR3 is CASSDTSNYGYTF. The CDR3 DNA reads TGTGCCAGCAGTGACACTTCTAACTATGGCTACACCTTC.

The V gene is TRBV10-1, the J gene TRBJ2-5, with 8 bases matching TRBD1. Trimming at V came to 4 bases and at J to 5 bases, leaving 9 bases not matched to a gene. The CDR3 extends over 15 amino acids. Germline V gene sequence: CDR1 WNHNN, CDR2 SYGVQD (reference sequence). CDR3 nucleotides: TGCGCCAGCAGTGCCGGACAGGGTATACGTGAGACCCAGTACTTC. Protein product: CASSAGQGIRETQYF.

V is TRBV6-6 and J is TRBJ1-1; no reliable D call. CDR1 and CDR2 from the germline V gene are MNHNY and SVGAGI (reference sequence). The V end was cut by 2 bases, the J end by 4 bases, with 8 bases between. CDR3 length: 13 residues. The CDR3 sequence: CASSYARVTEAFF. The CDR3 DNA sequence: TGTGCCAGCAGTTACGCTAGGGTCACTGAAGCTTTCTTT.

The chain employs TRBV30 and TRBJ2-6; D not certain. The CDR3 sequence is 14 residues long. From germline, CDR1 is GTSNPN and CDR2 SVGIG (reference sequence). The ends were cut back, 4 bases at V and 2 bases at J, with 9 bases in the middle. The chain's CDR3 is CAWTSSPGANVLTF. CDR3 DNA sequence: TGTGCCTGGACTAGTTCGCCTGGGGCCAACGTCCTGACTTTC. The full variable domain, rest sourced from reference TRBV30 and TRBJ2-6, is SQTIHQWPATLVQPVGSPLSLECTVEGTSNPNLYWYRQAAGRGLQLLFYSVGIGQISSEVPQNLSASRPQDRQFILSSKKLLLSDSGFYLCAWTSSPGANVLTFGAGSRLTVL.

This chain joins TRBV2 and TRBJ2-7, with D unresolved. The CDR3 loop spans 15 amino acids. V was cut by 1 base and J by 3 bases, with 13 bases left in between. Germline V gene lookup returns CDR1 SNHLY and CDR2 FYNNEI. CDR3 DNA: TGTGCCAGCAGTGAAGGACAATTAATGGGCTACGAGCAGTACTTC. Translated, it gives CASSEGQLMGYEQYF. Looking up the rest from reference TRBV2 and TRBJ2-7 gives the full variable domain: EPEVTQTPSHQVTQMGQEVILRCVPISNHLYFYWYRQILGQKVEFLVSFYNNEISEKSEIFDDQFSVERPDGSNFTLKIRSTKLEDSAMYFCASSEGQLMGYEQYFGPGTRLTVT.

This chain connects TRBV7-3 to TRBJ2-3; 9 bases align to TRBD2. There are 17 residues in the CDR3. Germline lookup yields CDR1 SGHTA and CDR2 FQGTGA. The V segment lost 4 bases and the J segment 1 base; nucleotides outside the gene matches: 9. The CDR3 DNA reads as TGTGCCAGCAGCTCCCTCCCGGGACTAGCCCGCACAGATACGCAGTATTTT. Translated: CASSSLPGLARTDTQYF.

The chain combines TRBV5-4 with TRBJ2-2, with TRBD2 matching 11 bases. The junction had 7 bases not matched to a gene; V was cut back by 4 bases and J by 5 bases. In germline, CDR1 is SGHNT, CDR2 YYREEE (reference sequence). The CDR3 contains 16 residues. The CDR3 DNA follows: TGTGCCAGCAGCCAACTAGCGGGAGATCGAACCGGGGAGCTGTTTTTT. Its protein product is CASSQLAGDRTGELFF.

V gene TRBV19 combines with J gene TRBJ2-7; no definite D call. Trimming left V 5 bases short and J 3 bases short, with 17 bases between. CDR3 length: 15 amino acids. Germline V gene data show CDR1 as LNHDA and CDR2 as SQIVND (reference sequence). Here the CDR3 reads CASSWALRPHYEQYF. In DNA, the CDR3 is TGTGCCAGTAGTTGGGCGCTGCGCCCACACTACGAGCAGTACTTC.

The rearrangement uses TRBV28 and TRBJ2-7; unclear D gene. Germline V gives CDR1 MDHEN, CDR2 SYDVKM. V gave up 4 bases and J gave up 3 bases, with 7 bases separating them. This CDR3 has 12 residues. CDR3 loop: CASSSPGYEQYF. The CDR3 nucleotides read TGTGCCAGCAGTTCACCGGGCTACGAGCAGTACTTC.

The rearrangement links TRBV6-6 to TRBJ2-2; D unresolved. V was cut by 8 bases and J by 6 bases, with 13 bases left in between. Germline V lookup: CDR1 MNHNY, CDR2 SVGAGI (reference sequence). The CDR3 is 13 amino acids. Written as DNA, the CDR3 is TGTGCCAGCTTCGGCCGTGGGGCCGGGGAGCTGTTTTTT. This translates into CASFGRGAGELFF.

The genes are TRBV10-3 and TRBJ2-2, with TRBD2 matching over 9 bases. Trimming cost V 6 bases and J 3 bases; bases outside gene matches: 5. Looked up from germline, CDR1 is ENHRY and CDR2 is SYGVKD. The CDR3 consists of 15 residues. CDR3 residues: CAISRKREDTGELFF. CDR3 in DNA: TGTGCCATCAGCCGTAAGCGGGAGGACACCGGGGAGCTGTTTTTT.

This CDR3 reads CASSSGARETQYF. The CDR3 DNA is TGTGCCAGCAGTTCAGGGGCGCGAGAGACCCAGTACTTC. J is TRBJ2-5 and V is TRBV27; D might be TRBD1 (6 bases). V was shortened by 4 bases and J by 4 bases, with 10 bases between the two germline ends. The CDR3 is 13 residues long. CDR1 is MNHEY, CDR2 SMNVEV, per germline (reference sequence).

In this sample, this clone turned up a few times. The chain employs TRBV19 and TRBJ1-6, with 11 bases matching TRBD1. Germline values: CDR1 LNHDA, CDR2 SQIVND (reference sequence). After removal of 5 bases from V and 14 bases from J, the junction contained 11 bases not matched to a gene. This CDR3 is built from 15 residues. Here the CDR3 DNA reads TGTGCCAGTAGTCCTCGGACAGGGGGCGCGGAGTCCCTCCACTTT. Translation gives CASSPRTGGAESLHF.